The clone carrying this T cell receptor (beta chain) was counted once. Study processing details: Amplifying reference gene primers gave estimates of nucleated cell counts. Measured with immunoSEQ multiplex PCR; TCRdb has only the in-frame clones, and not every one. V and J calls and clone size come straight from that table; D and trimming were deduced from the DNA. The sample has fewer than 150,000 clones; approximately 89% are singletons. The sample originates from a study of blood T cell repertoires in COVID-19. Germline-derived CDR1 and CDR2 are SGHRS and YFSETQ. CDR3 length: 19 amino acids. Trimming at V came to 0 bases and at J to 0 bases, leaving 6 bases not matched to a gene.

The sample consisted of peripheral blood. This chain connects TRBV5-1 to TRBJ2-1; 13 positions agree with TRBD2. This TCR came from a human donor in a cohort sampled during active COVID-19. CDR3 loop: CASSLEGTSGVSSYNEQFF. In nucleotides, the CDR3 is TGCGCCAGCAGCTTGGAGGGGACTAGCGGGGTTAGCTCCTACAATGAGCAGTTCTTC.